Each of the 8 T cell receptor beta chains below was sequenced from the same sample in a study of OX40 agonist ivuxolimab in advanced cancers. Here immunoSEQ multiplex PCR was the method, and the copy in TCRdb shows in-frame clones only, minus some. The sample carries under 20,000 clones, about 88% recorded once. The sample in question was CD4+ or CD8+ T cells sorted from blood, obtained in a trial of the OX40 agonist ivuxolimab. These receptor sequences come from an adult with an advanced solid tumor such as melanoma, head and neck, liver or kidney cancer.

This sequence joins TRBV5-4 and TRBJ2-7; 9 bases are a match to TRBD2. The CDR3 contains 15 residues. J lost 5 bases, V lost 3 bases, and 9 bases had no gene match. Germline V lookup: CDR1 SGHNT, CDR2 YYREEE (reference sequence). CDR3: CASSWRGTSFNEQYF. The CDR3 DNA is TGTGCCAGCAGCTGGCGTGGGACTAGCTTCAACGAGCAGTACTTC.

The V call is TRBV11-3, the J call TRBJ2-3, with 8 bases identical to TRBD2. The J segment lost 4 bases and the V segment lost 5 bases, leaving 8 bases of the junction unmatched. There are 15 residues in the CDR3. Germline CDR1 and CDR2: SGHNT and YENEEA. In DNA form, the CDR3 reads TGTGCCAGCAGCCATCAGCGGGAGAGGTCAGATACGCAGTATTTT. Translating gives CASSHQRERSDTQYF.

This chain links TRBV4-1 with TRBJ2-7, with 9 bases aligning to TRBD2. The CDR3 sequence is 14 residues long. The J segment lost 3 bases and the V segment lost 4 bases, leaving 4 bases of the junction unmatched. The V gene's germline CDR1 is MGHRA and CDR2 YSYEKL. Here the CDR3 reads CASSPSSGNYEQYF. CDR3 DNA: TGCGCCAGCAGCCCATCTAGCGGGAACTACGAGCAGTACTTC.

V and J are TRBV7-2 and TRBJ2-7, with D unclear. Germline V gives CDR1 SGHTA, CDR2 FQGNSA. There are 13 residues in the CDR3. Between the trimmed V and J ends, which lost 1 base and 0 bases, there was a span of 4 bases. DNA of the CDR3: TGTGCCAGCAGCTTAGGAGTCTCCTACGAGCAGTACTTC. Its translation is CASSLGVSYEQYF.

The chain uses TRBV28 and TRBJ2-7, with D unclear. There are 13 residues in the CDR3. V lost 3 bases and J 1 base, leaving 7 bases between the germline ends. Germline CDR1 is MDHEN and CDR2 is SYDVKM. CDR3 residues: CASSFRVSYEQYF. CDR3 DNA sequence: TGTGCCAGCAGTTTTAGAGTTTCCTACGAGCAGTACTTC.

CDR3 sequence reads: CASDSPPGNTIYF. The CDR3 DNA sequence: TGTGCCAGCGACAGCCCTCCCGGAAACACCATATATTTT. J is TRBJ1-3 and V is TRBV6-1, with D possibly being TRBD1 (5 bases). The V gene lost 8 bases and the J gene lost 4 bases, with 12 bases spanning the gap. CDR3 size: 13 residues. Germline assignment: CDR1 MNHNS and CDR2 SASEGT.

The chain's CDR3 is CSAPLAYEQYF. The CDR3 nucleotides read TGCAGTGCTCCACTAGCTTACGAGCAGTACTTC. The genes are TRBV20-1 and TRBJ2-7, with a possible D match to TRBD2 (6 bases). V was clipped by 5 bases and J by 4 bases, with 9 bases between them. This CDR3 is 11 amino acids long. Germline lookup yields CDR1 DFQATT and CDR2 SNEGSKA (reference sequence).

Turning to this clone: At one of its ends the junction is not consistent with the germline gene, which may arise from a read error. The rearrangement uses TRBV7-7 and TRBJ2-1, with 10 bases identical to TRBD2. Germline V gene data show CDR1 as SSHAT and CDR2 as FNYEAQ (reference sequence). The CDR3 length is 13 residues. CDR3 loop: CASSLGTSDEQFF. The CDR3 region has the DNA TGTGCTAGCAGCTTAGGGACTAGCGATGAGCAGTTCTTC.